This T cell receptor beta chain is from a study of blood T cells in healthy people across ages. The second PCR ran 7 to 11 cycles with a sample-barcoded 5' primer and J-beta primers. Each CDR3 protein gets one entry after TCRdb re-called the 5' RACE reads with MiXCR. This table holds 1.5 million to 2 million distinct CDR3 sequences, about two fifths found once. Trimming at V came to 0 bases and at J to 4 bases, leaving 8 bases not matched to a gene. Germline-derived CDR1 and CDR2 are LGHNA and YSLEER. The CDR3 is 17 amino acids. This clonotype has a handful of counts. The sample was blood. The rearrangement joins TRBV4-3 to TRBJ2-3; 9 bases map to TRBD2. This clonotype was obtained from a human donor in good health. The CDR3 region has the DNA TGCGCCAGCAGCCAAGAGGGGTCTAGCGGGAAAGCAGATACGCAGTATTTT. It encodes CASSQEGSSGKADTQYF.